The 2 T cell receptor beta chains listed next were all sequenced from one sample in a study of blood T cell repertoires in COVID-19 (dated by TCRdb to between 2020 and 2021). Library generation was performed with the immunoSEQ multiplex PCR assay. TCRdb's version of the immuneACCESS table is confined to in-frame rearrangements and falls short of the full clone set. An unresolved V gene accounts for under half of the shortfall where checked; the remainder is of unknown origin. This sample gives roughly 100,000 clones in total; roughly 79% of them show up just once. Together, the top ten hold 9.4% of the sample. The specimen was peripheral blood. The receptors derive from a woman aged 65 to 85 with acute or convalescent COVID-19.

This chain links TRBV12-5 with TRBJ2-7; TRBD1 matches 8 bases. CDR1 LGHNT and CDR2 FRNRAP come from the germline V gene. This CDR3 is built from 15 residues. The V gene end was trimmed by 3 bases and the J gene end by 0 bases; junction bases not matched to a gene: 4. The CDR3 DNA reads TGTGCTAGTGGTTTCGGGGACAGGAGCTCCTACGAGCAGTACTTC. This encodes CASGFGDRSSYEQYF. Complete variable domain (other parts from reference TRBV12-5 and TRBJ2-7): DARVTQTPRHKVTEMGQEVTMRCQPILGHNTVFWYRQTMMQGLELLAYFRNRAPLDDSGMPKDRFSAEMPDATLATLKIQPSEPRDSAVYFCASGFGDRSSYEQYFGPGTRLTVT.

The J gene is TRBJ2-1, the V gene TRBV11-2; 8 bases match TRBD1. The germline V gene encodes CDR1 SGHAT and CDR2 FQNNGV. V shed 5 bases and J 6 bases; nucleotides not matched to a gene: 6. This CDR3 has 14 residues. The CDR3 loop reads CASSAQGVINEQFF. CDR3 sequence (DNA): TGTGCCAGCAGCGCACAGGGGGTAATCAATGAGCAGTTCTTC.